This TCR beta chain originates from a study of OX40 agonist ivuxolimab in advanced cancers. Study observations and caveats: The investigators did not determine what antigen specificity the expanded peripheral T cells had. CD8+ T cells averaged more expanded clones than CD4+. At 0.1 to 3.0 mg/kg and by week 6, CD4+ and CD8+ T cells in the blood had expanded clonally.

Measured with immunoSEQ multiplex PCR; TCRdb has only the in-frame clones, and not every one. Of 55,000 to 75,000 clones in the sample, approximately 90% were seen once. With respect to this clone: Its antigen is unidentified.

Researchers took blood at baseline, on cycle 4 day 1, and on cycle 7 day 1. Germline values: CDR1 SGHTA, CDR2 FQGNSA. The CDR3 length is 12 residues. V was pared by 6 bases and J by 5 bases, with 11 bases between. J is TRBJ2-7 and V is TRBV7-2; perhaps TRBD2 as D (5 bases). This specimen consisted of CD4+ or CD8+ T cells sorted from blood, obtained in a trial of the OX40 agonist ivuxolimab. This TCR came from an adult with an advanced solid tumor such as melanoma, head and neck, liver or kidney cancer. CDR3 residues: CASSRGGDEQYF. The CDR3 DNA follows: TGTGCCAGCAGTCGCGGAGGTGACGAGCAGTACTTC.